In its sample, the clone carrying this T cell receptor (beta chain) was seen many times. The time point was: after trial treatment. Treatment here: LDRT plus nivolumab, ipilimumab, low-dose cyclophosphamide and aspirin (RACIN trial). These data come from a study of low-dose radiotherapy and immunotherapy resistance in tumors. The CDR3 runs 16 residues. The germline V gene has CDR1 LNHDA and CDR2 SQIVND (reference sequence). V was shortened by 4 bases and J by 5 bases, with 15 bases between the two germline ends. TRAV and TRBV primers primed cDNA for both TCRalpha and TCRbeta. It was with a constant-region primer and a V-primer adapter that TCRs were amplified over roughly 19 PCR cycles. MiXCR, applied by TCRdb to the reads, yields one record per CDR3 protein. This sample carries 100,000 or so distinct CDR3 sequences, roughly 20% of them seen once, and the ten largest clones take over 4%.

The chain has TRBV19 and TRBJ1-6, with D perhaps matching TRBD1 (5 bases). The clonotype was recovered from a male donor with prostate cancer. The starting material was PBMCs, obtained after low-dose radiotherapy plus immunotherapy. This chain's CDR3 is CASSTSRTTHNSPLHF. Here the CDR3 DNA reads TGTGCCAGTAGTACTTCAAGGACAACCCATAATTCACCCCTCCACTTT.